Listed below are T cell receptor beta chains from one sample, sequenced in a study of blood T cells in healthy people across ages. Each CDR3 protein gets one entry after TCRdb re-called the 5' RACE reads with MiXCR. The table has some 1.1 million distinct CDR3 sequences, 35% to 40% seen once. The sample consisted of blood. These receptors were obtained from a man between 18 and 35 years old in good health. The CDR3 runs from the conserved cysteine through the conserved F or W. Each record gives: D gene, V gene, clone size, CDR3 length, J gene, CDR3 protein, CDR3 DNA. The D gene is left open where the match is weak. Not all rows give a size; the values are once, few, many and, for expanded clones, a class.

D gene: TRBD2
V gene: TRBV20-1
clone size: .
CDR3 length: 13
J gene: TRBJ2-7
CDR3 protein: CSVAGAANYEQYF
CDR3 DNA: TGCAGTGTCGCGGGAGCAGCTAACTACGAGCAGTACTTC

D gene: .
V gene: TRBV12-3/TRBV12-4
clone size: .
CDR3 length: 13
J gene: TRBJ1-1
CDR3 protein: CASRTPAVGEAFF
CDR3 DNA: TGTGCCAGCAGAACGCCGGCCGTCGGGGAAGCTTTCTTT

D gene: .
V gene: TRBV4-1
clone size: .
CDR3 length: 14
J gene: TRBJ1-4
CDR3 protein: CASSEEIGQRKLFF
CDR3 DNA: TGCGCCAGCAGCGAAGAGATAGGACAGCGAAAACTGTTTTTT

D gene: .
V gene: TRBV24-1
clone size: once
CDR3 length: 14
J gene: TRBJ2-3
CDR3 protein: CATSSTGSADTQYF
CDR3 DNA: TGTGCCACCAGTAGCACAGGGAGCGCAGATACGCAGTATTTT

D gene: .
V gene: TRBV14
clone size: .
CDR3 length: 15
J gene: TRBJ2-3
CDR3 protein: CASSPREGWTDTQYF
CDR3 DNA: TGTGCCAGCAGCCCCCGAGAAGGCTGGACAGATACGCAGTATTTT

D gene: .
V gene: TRBV27
clone size: .
CDR3 length: 12
J gene: TRBJ2-7
CDR3 protein: CASGTFGNEQYF
CDR3 DNA: TGTGCCAGTGGGACATTCGGAAACGAGCAGTACTTC

D gene: TRBD2
V gene: TRBV3-1
clone size: .
CDR3 length: 15
J gene: TRBJ2-1
CDR3 protein: CGCTSGIGAYNEQFF
CDR3 DNA: TGTGGTTGTACTAGCGGGATTGGAGCCTACAATGAGCAGTTCTTC

D gene: .
V gene: TRBV4-3
clone size: .
CDR3 length: 15
J gene: TRBJ1-3
CDR3 protein: CASSNRWSSGNTIYF
CDR3 DNA: TGCGCCAGCAGCAACAGATGGAGCTCTGGAAACACCATATATTTT

D gene: TRBD2
V gene: TRBV19
clone size: .
CDR3 length: 15
J gene: TRBJ2-3
CDR3 protein: CASSKSAGGADTQYF
CDR3 DNA: TGTGCCAGTAGTAAGTCAGCGGGGGGCGCAGATACGCAGTATTTT

D gene: TRBD1
V gene: TRBV7-2
clone size: few
CDR3 length: 13
J gene: TRBJ1-2
CDR3 protein: CASDGTASWGYTF
CDR3 DNA: TGTGCCAGTGACGGGACAGCTTCGTGGGGCTACACCTTC

D gene: .
V gene: TRBV5-6
clone size: .
CDR3 length: 15
J gene: TRBJ2-4
CDR3 protein: CASSSTGLAKNIQYF
CDR3 DNA: TGTGCCAGCAGCTCTACAGGGCTAGCCAAAAACATTCAGTACTTC

D gene: TRBD2
V gene: TRBV9
clone size: few
CDR3 length: 16
J gene: TRBJ2-1
CDR3 protein: CASILGTAGGFNEQFF
CDR3 DNA: TGTGCCAGCATCCTTGGGACAGCGGGGGGATTCAATGAGCAGTTCTTC

D gene: TRBD2
V gene: TRBV5-6
clone size: .
CDR3 length: 13
J gene: TRBJ2-1
CDR3 protein: CASSPGREAEQFF
CDR3 DNA: TGTGCCAGCAGCCCTGGACGGGAGGCTGAGCAGTTCTTC

D gene: TRBD1
V gene: TRBV20-1
clone size: .
CDR3 length: 15
J gene: TRBJ1-2
CDR3 protein: CSARDSDREDYGYTF
CDR3 DNA: TGCAGTGCTAGAGATAGCGACAGGGAGGACTATGGCTACACCTTC

D gene: .
V gene: TRBV12-3/TRBV12-4
clone size: few
CDR3 length: 12
J gene: TRBJ2-1
CDR3 protein: CASSLIEAEQFF
CDR3 DNA: TGTGCCAGCAGTCTTATCGAGGCAGAGCAGTTCTTC

D gene: .
V gene: TRBV4-1
clone size: few
CDR3 length: 15
J gene: TRBJ1-2
CDR3 protein: CASSQGVQTYYGYTF
CDR3 DNA: TGCGCCAGCAGCCAAGGGGTCCAGACTTACTATGGCTACACCTTC

D gene: TRBD1
V gene: TRBV7-2
clone size: few
CDR3 length: 15
J gene: TRBJ1-1
CDR3 protein: CASTQVGGTGTEAFF
CDR3 DNA: TGTGCCAGCACCCAAGTAGGGGGCACTGGTACTGAAGCTTTCTTT

D gene: TRBD1
V gene: TRBV20-1
clone size: .
CDR3 length: 13
J gene: TRBJ1-1
CDR3 protein: CSAWDRYSTEAFF
CDR3 DNA: TGCAGTGCTTGGGACAGATACTCCACTGAAGCTTTCTTT

D gene: TRBD2
V gene: TRBV10-3
clone size: .
CDR3 length: 16
J gene: TRBJ2-7
CDR3 protein: CAISAGLAGGYNEQYF
CDR3 DNA: TGTGCCATCAGTGCCGGACTAGCGGGGGGATACAATGAGCAGTACTTC

D gene: .
V gene: TRBV28
clone size: few
CDR3 length: 14
J gene: TRBJ2-3
CDR3 protein: CASSAETSTDTQYF
CDR3 DNA: TGTGCCAGCAGCGCGGAAACTAGCACAGATACGCAGTATTTT

D gene: TRBD1
V gene: TRBV2
clone size: .
CDR3 length: 18
J gene: TRBJ2-3
CDR3 protein: CASSEARGTATTSDTQYF
CDR3 DNA: TGTGCCAGCAGTGAAGCAAGAGGGACAGCTACAACTTCGGATACGCAGTATTTT

D gene: .
V gene: TRBV10-3
clone size: .
CDR3 length: 15
J gene: TRBJ2-2
CDR3 protein: CAISESEESTGELFF
CDR3 DNA: TGTGCCATCAGTGAGTCCGAGGAGAGTACGGGGGAGCTGTTTTTT

D gene: TRBD1
V gene: TRBV6-1
clone size: .
CDR3 length: 16
J gene: TRBJ1-4
CDR3 protein: CASSRDSGATNEKLFF
CDR3 DNA: TGTGCCAGCAGCCGGGACAGTGGGGCAACTAATGAAAAACTGTTTTTT

D gene: TRBD2
V gene: TRBV12-3/TRBV12-4
clone size: .
CDR3 length: 16
J gene: TRBJ2-3
CDR3 protein: CASSPFGLASADTQYF
CDR3 DNA: TGTGCCAGCAGCCCCTTTGGACTAGCAAGTGCAGATACGCAGTATTTT

D gene: .
V gene: TRBV5-1
clone size: .
CDR3 length: 15
J gene: TRBJ2-6
CDR3 protein: CASSSRNSGANVLTF
CDR3 DNA: TGCGCCAGCAGCAGTCGGAACTCTGGGGCCAACGTCCTGACTTTC

D gene: .
V gene: TRBV7-2
clone size: many
CDR3 length: 12
J gene: TRBJ1-6
CDR3 protein: CASSLVNSPLHF
CDR3 DNA: TGTGCCAGCAGCTTAGTAAATTCACCCCTCCACTTT

D gene: .
V gene: TRBV12-3/TRBV12-4
clone size: .
CDR3 length: 13
J gene: TRBJ1-4
CDR3 protein: CASSVLQNEKLFF
CDR3 DNA: TGTGCCAGCAGTGTATTGCAGAATGAAAAACTGTTTTTT

D gene: .
V gene: TRBV20-1
clone size: few
CDR3 length: 13
J gene: TRBJ1-2
CDR3 protein: CSAIQRLNYGYTF
CDR3 DNA: TGCAGTGCGATCCAGAGACTTAACTATGGCTACACCTTC

D gene: TRBD1
V gene: TRBV14
clone size: .
CDR3 length: 20
J gene: TRBJ1-1
CDR3 protein: CASSQEFRDRTIATNTEAFF
CDR3 DNA: TGTGCCAGCAGCCAGGAATTCCGGGACAGAACAATAGCCACGAACACTGAAGCTTTCTTT

D gene: TRBD1
V gene: TRBV7-2
clone size: .
CDR3 length: 17
J gene: TRBJ1-1
CDR3 protein: CASSLSPQGAGNTEAFF
CDR3 DNA: TGTGCCAGCAGCTTATCCCCCCAGGGGGCGGGAAACACTGAAGCTTTCTTT

D gene: .
V gene: TRBV15
clone size: .
CDR3 length: 17
J gene: TRBJ1-1
CDR3 protein: CATSRMSEIWGDTEAFF
CDR3 DNA: TGTGCCACCAGCCGGATGTCTGAAATCTGGGGCGACACTGAAGCTTTCTTT

D gene: TRBD1
V gene: TRBV12-3/TRBV12-4
clone size: .
CDR3 length: 16
J gene: TRBJ1-4
CDR3 protein: CASSLSRRRGREKLFF
CDR3 DNA: TGTGCCAGCAGTTTATCCCGGCGCAGGGGGCGCGAAAAACTGTTTTTT

D gene: .
V gene: TRBV6-2/TRBV6-3
clone size: .
CDR3 length: 13
J gene: TRBJ1-1
CDR3 protein: CASSYGVTTEAFF
CDR3 DNA: TGTGCCAGCAGTTACGGGGTTACCACTGAAGCTTTCTTT

D gene: .
V gene: TRBV12-3/TRBV12-4
clone size: .
CDR3 length: 19
J gene: TRBJ2-4
CDR3 protein: CASSLTRDRGGLAKNIQYF
CDR3 DNA: TGTGCCAGCAGTCTTACTCGGGACAGAGGGGGGTTAGCCAAAAACATTCAGTACTTC

D gene: .
V gene: TRBV20-1
clone size: .
CDR3 length: 13
J gene: TRBJ2-3
CDR3 protein: CSAIPPGTDTQYF
CDR3 DNA: TGCAGTGCCATTCCCCCTGGAACAGATACGCAGTATTTT

D gene: .
V gene: TRBV27
clone size: few
CDR3 length: 13
J gene: TRBJ1-5
CDR3 protein: CASSLGTGTPQHF
CDR3 DNA: TGTGCCAGCAGTTTGGGCACTGGAACGCCCCAGCATTTT

D gene: .
V gene: TRBV11-2
clone size: few
CDR3 length: 18
J gene: TRBJ1-1
CDR3 protein: CASSLDQYRQAGSTEAFF
CDR3 DNA: TGTGCCAGCAGCTTGGACCAATATAGACAGGCCGGGAGCACTGAAGCTTTCTTT

D gene: .
V gene: TRBV28
clone size: .
CDR3 length: 14
J gene: TRBJ2-5
CDR3 protein: CASSFGEDQETQYF
CDR3 DNA: TGTGCCAGCAGTTTTGGGGAGGATCAAGAGACCCAGTACTTC

D gene: .
V gene: TRBV6-2/TRBV6-3
clone size: .
CDR3 length: 14
J gene: TRBJ1-2
CDR3 protein: CASSYGAVVGGYTF
CDR3 DNA: TGTGCCAGCAGTTACGGTGCGGTAGTAGGCGGCTACACCTTC

D gene: .
V gene: TRBV4-3
clone size: .
CDR3 length: 16
J gene: TRBJ1-4
CDR3 protein: CASSQDRGQNGEKLFF
CDR3 DNA: TGCGCCAGCAGCCAAGATAGGGGCCAGAATGGTGAAAAACTGTTTTTT

D gene: TRBD1
V gene: TRBV6-5
clone size: .
CDR3 length: 16
J gene: TRBJ2-2
CDR3 protein: CASSPAGQGKTGELFF
CDR3 DNA: TGTGCCAGCAGCCCGGCGGGACAGGGTAAAACCGGGGAGCTGTTTTTT

D gene: TRBD1
V gene: TRBV5-1
clone size: .
CDR3 length: 14
J gene: TRBJ1-1
CDR3 protein: CASRQGAGDTEAFF
CDR3 DNA: TGCGCCAGCAGACAGGGGGCAGGTGACACTGAAGCTTTCTTT

D gene: .
V gene: TRBV4-2
clone size: .
CDR3 length: 17
J gene: TRBJ2-6
CDR3 protein: CASSQDGIGTGANVLTF
CDR3 DNA: TGTGCCAGCAGCCAAGATGGAATAGGGACCGGGGCCAACGTCCTGACTTTC

D gene: .
V gene: TRBV15
clone size: .
CDR3 length: 14
J gene: TRBJ1-1
CDR3 protein: CATSRAGAYTEAFF
CDR3 DNA: TGTGCCACCAGCAGAGCTGGGGCTTATACTGAAGCTTTCTTT

D gene: .
V gene: TRBV2
clone size: .
CDR3 length: 15
J gene: TRBJ1-1
CDR3 protein: CASSQDQIDVTEAFF
CDR3 DNA: TGTGCCAGCAGTCAGGACCAAATTGACGTCACTGAAGCTTTCTTT

D gene: .
V gene: TRBV25-1
clone size: .
CDR3 length: 15
J gene: TRBJ1-1
CDR3 protein: CAIRTEGRKNTEAFF
CDR3 DNA: TGTGCCATCAGGACAGAAGGCAGAAAGAACACTGAAGCTTTCTTT

D gene: .
V gene: TRBV20-1
clone size: .
CDR3 length: 14
J gene: TRBJ2-1
CDR3 protein: CSALGGLSYNEQFF
CDR3 DNA: TGCAGTGCCCTGGGGGGCCTCTCCTACAATGAGCAGTTCTTC

D gene: TRBD1
V gene: TRBV7-2
clone size: few
CDR3 length: 12
J gene: TRBJ1-1
CDR3 protein: CASSFGQGEAFF
CDR3 DNA: TGTGCCAGCAGCTTCGGACAGGGGGAAGCTTTCTTT